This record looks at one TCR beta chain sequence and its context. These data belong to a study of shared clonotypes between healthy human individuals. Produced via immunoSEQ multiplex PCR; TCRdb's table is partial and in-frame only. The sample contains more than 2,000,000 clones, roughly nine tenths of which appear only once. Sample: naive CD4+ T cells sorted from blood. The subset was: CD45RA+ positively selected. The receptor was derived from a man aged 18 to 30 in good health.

Here the CDR3 DNA reads TGTGCCAGCAGCTCGCCTAGCGTGGGGAGGGATGAGCAGTTCTTC. This gives the protein CASSSPSVGRDEQFF. The rearrangement uses TRBV7-9 and TRBJ2-1; 7 bases fit TRBD2. Germline values: CDR1 SEHNR, CDR2 FQNEAQ (reference sequence). The CDR3 covers 15 residues. V shed 4 bases, J shed 8 bases, and the junction held 11 bases outside the gene matches.